Each of the 5 T cell receptor beta chains below was sequenced from the same sample in a study of CD8 T cells in ankylosing spondylitis. One entry per CDR3 protein results from TCRdb running MiXCR on the 5' RACE reads. The sample gives about 96,000 distinct CDR3 sequences, 27% of which show up once; less than 60% is in the top ten. The sequencing sample was made of blood, either unsorted or a sorted T cell fraction (not recorded which). The receptors derive from a male donor with ankylosing spondylitis or in good health (not recorded which).

This clonotype was counted only a few times. V gene TRBV20-1 combines with J gene TRBJ1-2; the D gene is possibly TRBD1 (5 bases). Germline assignment: CDR1 DFQATT and CDR2 SNEGSKA (reference sequence). The CDR3 has 13 amino acids. V lost 5 bases, J lost 0 bases, and 10 bases lay in between. CDR3 amino acids: CSAQGPSNYGYTF. The CDR3 nucleotides are TGCAGTGCTCAGGGTCCCTCTAACTATGGCTACACCTTC.

This clonotype showed up just a few times. The chain recombines TRBV5-5 with TRBJ2-6; 8 bases agree with TRBD1. The CDR3 length is 17 residues. Germline-derived CDR1 and CDR2 are SGHKS and YYEKEE (reference sequence). V was pared by 3 bases and J by 0 bases, with 5 bases of the junction left unmatched. The CDR3 DNA follows: TGTGCCAGCAGCTGGGACAGGACTGTCTCTGGGGCCAACGTCCTGACTTTC. Protein sequence: CASSWDRTVSGANVLTF.

This clonotype was counted only a few times. This chain joins TRBV12-3 or TRBV12-4 and TRBJ2-7; perhaps TRBD1 as D (5 bases). The V end was cut by 4 bases, the J end by 3 bases, with 19 bases between. The CDR3 runs to 16 residues. The CDR3: CASSSRSVDIYYEQYF. DNA for the CDR3: TGTGCCAGCAGTTCACGCTCCGTGGACATCTACTACGAGCAGTACTTC.

J is TRBJ2-3 and V is TRBV5-5; perhaps TRBD2 as D (6 bases). The CDR3 is 15 amino acids. CDR1 and CDR2 (germline): SGHKS, YYEKEE (reference sequence). The V end lost 0 bases, the J end lost 4 bases, and 12 bases lay between the germline ends. CDR3 amino acids: CASSLASAGSDTQYF. CDR3 DNA: TGTGCCAGCAGCTTGGCTAGCGCGGGTTCAGATACGCAGTATTTT.

CDR3: CAIRMDLLSGTIYF. The CDR3, as DNA: TGTGCCATCAGAATGGACCTGCTCAGTGGCACCATATATTTT. The V and J genes are TRBV10-3 and TRBJ1-3; D gene uncertain. Germline loops: CDR1 ENHRY, CDR2 SYGVKD. The V end was cut by 6 bases, the J end by 9 bases, with 18 bases between. The CDR3 runs 14 residues.